These 30 T cell receptor beta chains were sequenced from one sample in a study of blood T cell repertoires in COVID-19. This table comes from immunoSEQ multiplex PCR, and its TCRdb copy is limited to in-frame clones, with some not included. The repertoire holds about 48,000 clones, with around 85% as singletons. The sequencing input was peripheral blood. The receptors were gathered from a human donor in a cohort sampled during active COVID-19. The donor label of this sample is uncertain.

The chain uses TRBV6-5 and TRBJ1-1, with D tentatively TRBD1 (6 bases). CDR1 and CDR2 from the germline V gene are MNHEY and SVGAGI. The CDR3 runs to 13 residues. V lost 6 bases and J lost 1, with 9 bases in between. In nucleotides, the CDR3 is TGTGCCAGCAGCCAGACAGGGAACACTGAAGCTTTCTTT. Translated: CASSQTGNTEAFF.

This clone was seen only once. The J gene is TRBJ2-3, the V gene TRBV7-8; 9 nucleotides match TRBD1. Germline V gene lookup returns CDR1 SGHVS and CDR2 FQNEAQ. Trimming removed 5 bases from V and 4 bases from J; junction bases left unmatched: 10. CDR3 length equals 16 residues. CDR3 in amino acids: CASSRTGTGIPDTQYF. Here the CDR3 DNA reads TGTGCCAGCAGCAGAACCGGGACAGGGATTCCAGATACGCAGTATTTT.

This chain connects TRBV9 to TRBJ1-2; TRBD1 agrees at 9 bases. The CDR3 loop spans 15 amino acids. With 2 bases clipped from V and 5 bases from J, the junction kept 7 bases outside the gene matches. Germline V lookup: CDR1 SGDLS, CDR2 YYNGEE. In nucleotides, the CDR3 is TGTGCCAGCAGCGTTTCCTCCGGGACAGGGTATGGCTACACCTTC. Residues: CASSVSSGTGYGYTF.

The chain uses TRBV4-2 and TRBJ2-2, with TRBD1 matching over 9 bases. The CDR3 is 17 residues long. Germline CDR1 and CDR2: LGHNA and YNFKEQ. Unmatched junction bases numbered 8, after V lost 0 bases and J lost 6 bases. CDR3 in amino acids: CASSQELDRGLAGELFF. The DNA for the CDR3 is TGTGCCAGCAGCCAAGAACTGGACAGGGGATTAGCCGGGGAGCTGTTTTTT.

This chain joins TRBV6-5 and TRBJ2-3; 15 bases are shared with TRBD2. The V segment lost 6 bases and the J segment 11 bases; nucleotides outside the gene matches: 6. The CDR3 has 14 amino acids. CDR1 is MNHEY and CDR2 is SVGAGI in the germline V gene. This CDR3 is CASSGLAGGQGQYF. The CDR3 DNA sequence: TGTGCCAGCAGCGGACTAGCGGGGGGGCAGGGGCAGTATTTT.

The chain is built from TRBV5-4 and TRBJ2-2; possible D gene TRBD2, 8 bases. This CDR3 has 16 residues. In germline, CDR1 is SGHNT, CDR2 YYREEE (reference sequence). V shed 4 bases and J shed 6 bases, with 19 bases lying between them. Here the CDR3 reads CASSLPGGGTSGELFF. CDR3 nucleotide sequence: TGTGCCAGCAGCCTACCGGGAGGGGGCACGTCCGGGGAGCTGTTTTTT.

Here the CDR3 reads CASSTGGLETQYF. The DNA of the CDR3 is TGTGCCAGCAGCACGGGGGGGCTCGAGACCCAGTACTTC. The J gene is TRBJ2-5, the V gene TRBV3-1 (or the pseudogene TRBV3-2); 8 bases align to TRBD2. CDR1 is LGHDT, CDR2 YNNKEL, per germline (reference sequence). V trimming: 5 bases; J trimming: 5 bases; junction bases outside the gene matches: 4. This CDR3 spans 13 amino acids.

This chain uses TRBV6-1 with TRBJ1-1; possible D gene TRBD1, 5 bases. The V gene lost 2 bases and the J gene lost 4 bases, with 20 bases spanning the gap. This CDR3 comprises 17 residues. Germline V CDR1 and CDR2: MNHNS, SASEGT. The DNA of the CDR3 is TGTGCCAGCAGTGAATCGGCAGGGTCGCACTGGGGCACTGAAGCTTTCTTT. Residues: CASSESAGSHWGTEAFF.

The chain's CDR3 is CASSFRQQPYEQYF. The CDR3 DNA reads as TGCGCCAGCAGCTTCCGACAGCAGCCCTACGAGCAGTACTTC. The rearrangement uses TRBV5-1 and TRBJ2-7; D might be TRBD1 (5 bases). Germline V lookup: CDR1 SGHRS, CDR2 YFSETQ. The CDR3 is made up of 14 amino acids. V lost 2 bases and J lost 2, with 11 bases in between.

J is TRBJ2-7 and V is TRBV2; D ambiguous. Trimming removed 7 bases at V and 0 bases at J, with 13 bases between. Germline V gives CDR1 SNHLY, CDR2 FYNNEI. CDR3 length: 14 amino acids. CDR3 in amino acids: CASTAAPGSYEQYF. The CDR3 nucleotides read TGTGCCAGCACGGCAGCCCCGGGCTCCTACGAGCAGTACTTC.

This chain joins TRBV7-3 and TRBJ2-7, with D tentatively TRBD1 (5 bases). The CDR3 has 13 residues. Germline CDR1 is SGHTA and CDR2 is FQGTGA. V gave up 5 bases and J gave up 3 bases, with 11 bases separating them. CDR3 in DNA: TGTGCCAGCAGCCCGCAAGACAGCTACGAGCAGTACTTC. This encodes CASSPQDSYEQYF.

The genes are TRBV5-6 and TRBJ1-2; D call uncertain. V was clipped by 2 bases and J by 4 bases, with 3 bases between them. Germline lookup yields CDR1 SGHDT and CDR2 YYEEEE. This CDR3 is 11 amino acids long. The CDR3 is CASSFSYGYTF. The CDR3 nucleotides read TGTGCCAGCAGCTTCAGCTATGGCTACACCTTC.

The CDR3 nucleotides are TGTGCCAGTAGTATCTCAGGGAGGGTAGCTTTCTTT. It yields the protein CASSISGRVAFF. This chain links TRBV19 with TRBJ1-1, with a tentative D call TRBD1 (5 bases). This CDR3 has 12 residues. V lost 3 bases and J lost 10, with 12 bases in between. Germline V gene data show CDR1 as LNHDA and CDR2 as SQIVND (reference sequence). Based on the CDR3 plus reference TRBV19 and TRBJ1-1, the full variable domain is DGGITQSPKYLFRKEGQNVTLSCEQNLNHDAMYWYRQDPGQGLRLIYYSQIVNDFQKGDIAEGYSVSREKKESFPLTVTSAQKNPTAFYLCASSISGRVAFFGQGTRLTVV.

This chain links TRBV5-4 with TRBJ2-7; 10 nucleotides line up with TRBD1. Per the germline V gene, CDR1 is SGHNT and CDR2 is YYREEE (reference sequence). This CDR3 is built from 15 residues. J gave up 2 bases and V 0 bases, and 2 bases lay outside the gene matches. The CDR3 nucleotides are TGTGCCAGCAGCTTGGGGGGACAGGGGCCCTACGAGCAGTACTTC. As protein: CASSLGGQGPYEQYF.

The V call is TRBV12-3 or TRBV12-4, the J call TRBJ2-7; D is perhaps TRBD1 (6 bases). The V end was cut by 6 bases, the J end by 6 bases, with 15 bases between. The CDR3 covers 13 residues. CDR3 DNA: TGTGCCAGCAGCGTACCGGGGACAAGCGAGCAGTACTTC. This encodes CASSVPGTSEQYF.

The chain uses TRBV6-5 and TRBJ1-2, with a tentative D call TRBD1 (5 bases). V lost 4 bases and J lost 2, with 17 bases in between. Per the germline V gene, CDR1 is MNHEY and CDR2 is SVGAGI. CDR3 length: 16 residues. CDR3: CASSSAGREGNYGYTF. In nucleotides, the CDR3 is TGTGCCAGCAGTTCGGCGGGGAGGGAGGGGAACTATGGCTACACCTTC.

V gene TRBV7-3 combines with J gene TRBJ2-1; TRBD2 matches at 10 bases. Per germline, CDR1 SGHTA and CDR2 FQGTGA. The CDR3 extends over 15 amino acids. The junction had 7 bases not matched to a gene; V was cut back by 5 bases and J by 6 bases. The CDR3 loop reads CASSQGLAGANEQFF. The CDR3 bases are TGTGCCAGCAGCCAGGGGCTAGCGGGGGCCAATGAGCAGTTCTTC.

This clone was counted a few times. The chain joins TRBV7-2 to TRBJ1-6; D perhaps matches TRBD1 (6 bases). CDR3 length equals 14 residues. Between the trimmed V and J ends, which lost 3 bases and 7 bases, there was a span of 10 bases. Per germline, CDR1 SGHTA and CDR2 FQGNSA. DNA of the CDR3: TGTGCCAGCAGCTTTACAGGGAAGAATTCACCCCTCCACTTT. It is translated as CASSFTGKNSPLHF.

This chain connects TRBV7-2 to TRBJ1-2; D remains ambiguous. Trimming cost V 1 base and J 2 bases, with 5 bases left between them. Looked up from germline, CDR1 is SGHTA and CDR2 is FQGNSA. The CDR3 has 13 amino acids. CDR3 bases: TGTGCCAGCAGCTTAGTCAGAAACTATGGCTACACCTTC. It yields the protein CASSLVRNYGYTF. The complete variable domain, with remaining parts taken from reference TRBV7-2 and TRBJ1-2, reads GAGVSQSPSNKVTEKGKDVELRCDPISGHTALYWYRQSLGQGLEFLIYFQGNSAPDKSGLPSDRFSAERTGGSVSTLTIQRTQQEDSAVYLCASSLVRNYGYTFGSGTRLTVV.

The chain is built from TRBV25-1 and TRBJ2-1; 7 positions match TRBD2. The junction had 6 bases not matched to a gene; V was cut back by 8 bases and J by 8 bases. The CDR3 is 12 amino acids. Germline V gives CDR1 MGHDK, CDR2 SYGVNS. CDR3 nucleotides: TGTGCCAGCGATCTGGGAGGGGATGAGCAGTTCTTC. Protein product: CASDLGGDEQFF.

The chain is built from TRBV7-9 and TRBJ2-2; possible D gene TRBD1, 5 bases. Germline CDR1 and CDR2: SEHNR and FQNEAQ (reference sequence). The V and J ends lost 1 base and 4 bases respectively, with 10 bases between them. The CDR3 is made up of 15 amino acids. The CDR3 sequence: CASSLDPGLTGELFF. The CDR3 DNA follows: TGTGCCAGCAGCTTAGATCCAGGGCTCACCGGGGAGCTGTTTTTT.

The chain recombines TRBV3-1 (or the pseudogene TRBV3-2) with TRBJ2-1; 8 nucleotides agree with TRBD2. The J segment lost 4 bases and the V segment lost 4 bases, leaving 6 bases of the junction unmatched. Per the germline V gene, CDR1 is LGHDT and CDR2 is YNNKEL (reference sequence). The CDR3 covers 15 residues. The CDR3 DNA reads as TGTGCCAGCAGCCCTGACGGGGGGGGGTACAATGAGCAGTTCTTC. As protein: CASSPDGGGYNEQFF.

This clone occurred a few times. The chain couples TRBV14 to TRBJ2-3, with TRBD2 matching over 11 bases. Losses at the gene ends were 1 base for V and 2 bases for J; bases not matched to a gene: 5. The germline V gene encodes CDR1 SGHDN and CDR2 FVKESK. This CDR3 region has 17 residues. CDR3 sequence reads: CASSQAPGLAATDTQYF. CDR3 sequence (DNA): TGTGCCAGCAGCCAAGCGCCGGGACTAGCGGCCACAGATACGCAGTATTTT.

The rearrangement joins TRBV12-3 or TRBV12-4 to TRBJ2-3; unclear D gene. The CDR3 covers 13 residues. Trimming shortened V by 7 bases and J by 5 bases, and 13 bases separated the two germline ends. For the CDR3, the DNA is TGTGCCAGCACTCTATATGGTCGAGATACGCAGTATTTT. Translating gives CASTLYGRDTQYF.

This clone was found once. The chain joins TRBV11-2 to TRBJ2-3; the D gene is possibly TRBD2 (5 bases). V lost 5 bases, J lost 10 bases, and 13 bases lay in between. This CDR3 spans 12 amino acids. Germline loops: CDR1 SGHAT, CDR2 FQNNGV. The CDR3 bases are TGTGCCAGCAGCCAGGACTGGAGAGCGCAGTATTTT. Protein: CASSQDWRAQYF.

The chain combines TRBV28 with TRBJ2-1; maybe TRBD2 (6 bases). V dropped 6 bases and J dropped 7 bases, with 19 bases sitting between them. The CDR3 is 15 residues long. Germline V CDR1 and CDR2: MDHEN, SYDVKM. The CDR3 loop reads CASSPSRRRENEQFF. The CDR3 DNA follows: TGTGCCAGCAGCCCCTCACGACGGAGGGAGAATGAGCAGTTCTTC.

The rearrangement joins TRBV20-1 to TRBJ2-4, with TRBD2 matching over 7 bases. Germline loops: CDR1 DFQATT, CDR2 SNEGSKA (reference sequence). The ends lost 3 bases at V and 1 base at J; junction bases unmatched: 6. The CDR3 totals 15 residues. The CDR3 DNA reads TGCAGTGCTAGTGAGCAGGGAGGGGCCAAAAACATTCAGTACTTC. It yields the protein CSASEQGGAKNIQYF.

The V and J genes are TRBV2 and TRBJ2-3, with 12 bases fitting TRBD2. V gave up 7 bases and J gave up 4 bases; unmatched junction bases: 6. The germline gives CDR1 SNHLY, CDR2 FYNNEI. The CDR3 is 15 residues long. The CDR3 nucleotides are TGTGCCAGCAAGCTCCTAGCGGGGGGGCCAGATACGCAGTATTTT. It yields the protein CASKLLAGGPDTQYF.

The chain has TRBV4-1 and TRBJ2-1; 10 nucleotides match TRBD2. CDR1 and CDR2 (germline): MGHRA, YSYEKL. V lost 0 bases to trimming and J lost 8 bases; unmatched junction nucleotides: 7. The CDR3 has 16 amino acids. DNA of the CDR3: TGCGCCAGCAGCCAAGAATCGGGACTAGCGATTTATGAGCAGTTCTTC. It codes for CASSQESGLAIYEQFF.

This sequence joins TRBV7-8 and TRBJ2-2; D remains unclear. Trimming took off 5 bases at V and 2 bases at J, with 6 bases between the two ends. Germline CDR1 reads SGHVS; CDR2 reads FQNEAQ. The CDR3 runs 13 residues. In nucleotides, the CDR3 is TGTGCCAGCAGCAATCATAACACCGGGGAGCTGTTTTTT. As protein: CASSNHNTGELFF.